The next 23 T cell receptor beta chains were all read from a single sample in a study of CD8+ T cells in alopecia areata. It was cDNA, reverse transcribed from extracted RNA, that served as the sequencing template. TCRdb keeps only in-frame clones here, not all; method: immunoSEQ multiplex PCR. The table lists 120,000 or so clones, 45% to 60% of them singletons, with 4.5% to 5.5% in the top ten. The sequencing here drew on CD4+ T cells sorted from blood, taken at week 0. The receptors were sampled from a human donor with alopecia areata.

This clone was observed a single time. The V and J genes are TRBV7-2 and TRBJ1-1; D is unclear. Germline values: CDR1 SGHTA, CDR2 FQGNSA. With 5 bases removed from V and 1 base from J, the gap between germline ends came to 11 bases. This CDR3 has 14 amino acids. In nucleotides, the CDR3 is TGTGCCAGCAGCGCCTCTTGGGGGAACACTGAAGCTTTCTTT. It yields the protein CASSASWGNTEAFF.

This clone has a handful of counts. V and J are TRBV5-4 and TRBJ1-1; D unresolved. Germline V gene data show CDR1 as SGHNT and CDR2 as YYREEE (reference sequence). Trimming shortened V by 4 bases and J by 3 bases, and 10 bases separated the two germline ends. This CDR3 comprises 13 residues. DNA for the CDR3: TGTGCCAGCAGCCTCCCCCGTGACACTGAAGCTTTCTTT. This gives the protein CASSLPRDTEAFF.

This clone has just one count. The CDR3 sequence: CASSSTGGYEQYF. The DNA for the CDR3 is TGTGCCAGCAGCTCGACCGGCGGCTACGAGCAGTACTTC. V usage is TRBV5-4 and J usage is TRBJ2-7; no reliable D call. Germline CDR1 SGHNT, CDR2 YYREEE (reference sequence). V lost 3 bases and J 3 bases, leaving 10 bases between the germline ends. The CDR3 loop spans 13 amino acids.

The count of this clone is one. The genes are TRBV6-1 and TRBJ2-5; 7 nucleotides match TRBD1. Germline V CDR1 and CDR2: MNHNS, SASEGT. This CDR3 region has 13 residues. V lost 6 bases, J lost 3 bases, and 4 bases stayed unmatched. CDR3 protein: CASRTGTEETQYF. CDR3 in DNA: TGTGCCAGCAGAACTGGGACAGAAGAGACCCAGTACTTC.

V usage is TRBV7-6 and J usage is TRBJ1-1; D remains ambiguous. Trimming stripped 1 base from V and 8 bases from J, with 11 bases between. CDR3 length equals 13 residues. CDR1 and CDR2 (germline): SGHVS, FNYEAQ. The CDR3: CASSLDLLREAFF. In nucleotides, the CDR3 is TGTGCCAGCAGCTTAGACCTTTTGCGGGAAGCTTTCTTT.

The genes are TRBV29-1 and TRBJ2-7, with 10 bases fitting TRBD2. The CDR3 sequence is 13 residues long. After removal of 7 bases from V and 4 bases from J, the junction contained 7 bases not matched to a gene. Germline V gene data show CDR1 as SQVTM and CDR2 as ANQGSEA. CDR3 nucleotide sequence: TGCAGCGATATAGCGGGAGGAGCTTACGAGCAGTACTTC. Residues: CSDIAGGAYEQYF.

This clone was found a few times. CDR3 residues: CASHGHSEAFF. CDR3 nucleotide sequence: TGTGCCAGCCACGGACATAGTGAAGCTTTCTTT. The genes are TRBV27 and TRBJ1-1; perhaps TRBD1 as D (5 bases). The CDR3 runs 11 residues. Germline V gene sequence: CDR1 MNHEY, CDR2 SMNVEV (reference sequence). The V end lost 8 bases, the J end lost 7 bases, and 11 bases lay between the germline ends.

The rearrangement joins TRBV5-1 to TRBJ2-1; no reliable D call. V lost 0 bases and J 1 base, leaving 8 bases between the germline ends. Per the germline V gene, CDR1 is SGHRS and CDR2 is YFSETQ. This CDR3 is built from 15 residues. The CDR3 region is CASSLDPVSYNEQFF. CDR3 sequence (DNA): TGCGCCAGCAGCTTGGATCCGGTTTCCTACAATGAGCAGTTCTTC. Based on the CDR3 plus reference TRBV5-1 and TRBJ2-1, the full variable domain is KAGVTQTPRYLIKTRGQQVTLSCSPISGHRSVSWYQQTPGQGLQFLFEYFSETQRNKGNFPGRFSGRQFSNSRSEMNVSTLELGDSALYLCASSLDPVSYNEQFFGPGTRLTVL.

CDR3 sequence (DNA): TGTGCCTGGAGTGTGGGCGGTTCTTCAGATACGCAGTATTTT. Its translation: CAWSVGGSSDTQYF. The genes are TRBV30 and TRBJ2-3; D not certain. Trimming cost V 0 bases and J 4 bases, with 11 bases left between them. The CDR3 covers 14 residues. CDR1 and CDR2 (germline): GTSNPN, SVGIG (reference sequence).

This rearrangement joins TRBV4-1 to TRBJ1-5, with D unclear. This CDR3 has 15 amino acids. Germline CDR1 and CDR2: MGHRA and YSYEKL. Trimming took off 0 bases at V and 1 base at J, with 7 bases between the two ends. This CDR3 reads CASSQESGSNQPQHF. The DNA for the CDR3 is TGCGCCAGCAGCCAAGAAAGTGGGAGCAATCAGCCCCAGCATTTT.

The gene calls are TRBV7-7 and TRBJ2-1; a possible D gene is TRBD1 (5 bases). The CDR3 totals 13 residues. Deletions cut 5 bases from V and 8 bases from J, with 13 bases between. Germline V gene lookup returns CDR1 SSHAT and CDR2 FNYEAQ (reference sequence). For the CDR3, the DNA is TGTGCCAGCAGCAAAGGGGATATGGATGAGCAGTTCTTC. Encoded protein: CASSKGDMDEQFF.

The chain uses TRBV4-1 and TRBJ2-1; possible D gene TRBD1, 5 bases. Trimming shortened V by 3 bases and J by 12 bases, and 12 bases separated the two germline ends. The CDR3 runs to 12 residues. Germline V gene lookup returns CDR1 MGHRA and CDR2 YSYEKL. CDR3 sequence reads: CASSQTLTGQFF. The CDR3 DNA reads TGCGCCAGCAGCCAGACCTTAACAGGGCAGTTCTTC.

This clone was detected only a few times. The V and J genes are TRBV15 and TRBJ2-1; D might be TRBD1 (9 bases). V was trimmed by 1 base and J by 12 bases, leaving 19 bases between them. CDR1 and CDR2 from the germline V gene are LNHNV and YYDKDF (reference sequence). The CDR3 sequence is 15 residues long. CDR3 protein: CATSRVAGQGKGQFF. CDR3 nucleotide sequence: TGTGCCACCAGCAGAGTAGCGGGACAGGGTAAAGGGCAGTTCTTC.

The gene calls are TRBV7-2 and TRBJ2-7; TRBD2 might be the D (7 bases). V shed 5 bases and J shed 2 bases, with 16 bases lying between them. The CDR3 loop spans 15 amino acids. In germline, CDR1 is SGHTA, CDR2 FQGNSA. The CDR3 DNA reads as TGTGCCAGCAGCCTAAGGGGGACTAAAACCTACGAGCAGTACTTC. Its translation is CASSLRGTKTYEQYF. The full variable domain, its missing parts supplied by reference TRBV7-2 and TRBJ2-7, is GAGVSQSPSNKVTEKGKDVELRCDPISGHTALYWYRQSLGQGLEFLIYFQGNSAPDKSGLPSDRFSAERTGGSVSTLTIQRTQQEDSAVYLCASSLRGTKTYEQYFGPGTRLTVT.

This chain uses TRBV28 with TRBJ2-5; no definite D call. Per germline, CDR1 MDHEN and CDR2 SYDVKM. V shed 6 bases and J shed 5 bases, with 10 bases lying between them. The CDR3 totals 12 residues. The CDR3 here is CASSEPRETQYF. For the CDR3, the DNA is TGTGCCAGCAGCGAACCCAGGGAGACCCAGTACTTC.

The chain uses TRBV4-3 and TRBJ1-2; unclear D gene. Trimming took off 0 bases at V and 2 bases at J, with 19 bases between the two ends. Germline loops: CDR1 LGHNA, CDR2 YSLEER. This CDR3 region has 18 residues. This chain's CDR3 is CASSQEGIPGRPNYGYTF. CDR3 sequence (DNA): TGCGCCAGCAGCCAAGAGGGCATCCCCGGCAGGCCGAACTATGGCTACACCTTC.

This clone has just a few counts. The chain couples TRBV18 to TRBJ1-1; D unresolved. In germline, CDR1 is KGHSH, CDR2 LQKENI. This CDR3 contains 16 residues. V lost 5 bases to trimming and J lost 1 base, with 17 bases between them. The chain's CDR3 is CASSNVGRQRNTEAFF. The DNA of the CDR3 is TGTGCCAGCTCAAACGTAGGGCGGCAGAGGAACACTGAAGCTTTCTTT.

The V gene is TRBV30, the J gene TRBJ2-1, with 9 bases lining up with TRBD2. This CDR3 comprises 14 residues. V was clipped by 2 bases and J by 7 bases; unmatched bases: 6. Per germline, CDR1 GTSNPN and CDR2 SVGIG (reference sequence). CDR3 sequence reads: CAWSRLAGLNEQFF. The DNA for the CDR3 is TGTGCCTGGAGTAGGCTAGCGGGATTGAATGAGCAGTTCTTC.

The genes are TRBV29-1 and TRBJ2-3; the D gene is possibly TRBD1 (7 bases). Trimming removed 3 bases from V and 10 bases from J, with 17 bases in between. Germline V gene sequence: CDR1 SQVTM, CDR2 ANQGSEA. This CDR3 has 13 amino acids. CDR3 DNA sequence: TGCAGCGTTGAGGGCCAGGGGGGAACTGCGCAGTATTTT. Encoded protein: CSVEGQGGTAQYF.

This clone was detected a few times. The CDR3 protein is CASARDRGYNEQFF. The CDR3 nucleotides read TGTGCCAGCGCTCGGGACAGGGGGTACAATGAGCAGTTCTTC. V and J are TRBV11-2 and TRBJ2-1; 11 positions match TRBD1. The CDR3 runs 14 residues. CDR1 and CDR2 from the germline V gene are SGHAT and FQNNGV. The V and J ends lost 8 bases and 4 bases, in that order; junction bases with no gene match: 4.

The V and J genes are TRBV5-4 and TRBJ2-1, with 12 bases matching TRBD2. Trimming removed 3 bases from V and 0 bases from J; junction bases left unmatched: 4. The CDR3 runs 17 residues. CDR1 is SGHNT and CDR2 is YYREEE in the germline V gene (reference sequence). CDR3: CASSSGLAGFSYNEQFF. CDR3 DNA: TGTGCCAGCAGCTCTGGACTAGCGGGATTCTCCTACAATGAGCAGTTCTTC. The full variable domain, completed using reference TRBV5-4 and TRBJ2-1, is ETGVTQSPTHLIKTRGQQVTLRCSSQSGHNTVSWYQQALGQGPQFIFQYYREEENGRGNFPPRFSGLQFPNYSSELNVNALELDDSALYLCASSSGLAGFSYNEQFFGPGTRLTVL.

This rearrangement joins TRBV28 to TRBJ2-1, with 12 bases fitting TRBD2. The CDR3 is 16 residues long. J gave up 8 bases and V 6 bases, and 11 bases lay outside the gene matches. The germline V gene encodes CDR1 MDHEN and CDR2 SYDVKM. The CDR3 DNA is TGTGCCAGCAGACCGAGACTAGCGGGAGTGGGCCATGAGCAGTTCTTC. It is translated as CASRPRLAGVGHEQFF.

This clone was counted once. The CDR3 reads CASSQDLGLAGELFF. The CDR3 region has the DNA TGCGCCAGCAGCCAAGATCTAGGGTTAGCCGGGGAGCTGTTTTTT. This chain uses TRBV4-3 with TRBJ2-2; no definite D call. CDR1 and CDR2 (germline): LGHNA, YSLEER. V lost 0 bases and J lost 6, with 11 bases in between. This CDR3 is 15 amino acids long.